The source of this T cell receptor (beta chain) is a study of memory CD4+ T cells and cytomegalovirus serostatus. Original processing methods: After removing out-of-frame reads, 2,204,828 distinct TCRbeta sequences remained. Generated by immunoSEQ multiplex PCR, the TCRdb table keeps only in-frame clones and is missing some. From that table come the V and J calls and clone size; the DNA was used to work out D and trimming. The sample yields about 53,000 clones, 80% to 85% seen once. The CDR3 totals 13 residues. The germline V and J ends were trimmed by 3 bases and 3 bases, with 6 bases remaining between them. The germline V gene encodes CDR1 MNHNS and CDR2 SASEGT. The sort gate was single viable CD3+CD4+CD8-CD45RO+ cells for memory CD4+ T cells. Positive selection with CD4 microbeads enriched total CD4+ T cells.

This TCR was recovered from an adult in good health and CMV-seronegative. Specimen: memory CD4+ T cells from blood. The V call is TRBV6-1, the J call TRBJ1-5; D not resolved. DNA of the CDR3: TGTGCCAGCAGTGACGGACCCAATCAGCCCCAGCATTTT. Amino acids: CASSDGPNQPQHF.